Described below is a single TCR beta chain sequence and its context. Its antigen is still unknown. The germline V and J ends were trimmed by 6 bases and 1 base, with 16 bases remaining between them. The CDR3 loop spans 15 amino acids. Germline values: CDR1 SGHNT, CDR2 YYREEE (reference sequence). This sample stems from a study of cytomegalovirus exposure and HLA in healthy donors. Study information: Clustering assigned 81% of the approximately 370 genotyped donors to the Caucasian-associated ancestry cluster. Study-level points and caveats: About 87% or about 30% of the time was how often most TCR beta V segments were productive, according to an earlier analysis.

It was with 60 Vbeta and 13 Jbeta primers that the PCR ran. Only in-frame clones appear in the TCRdb table, and some are missing; sequencing was by immunoSEQ multiplex PCR. The table lists approximately 34,000 clones, with approximately 2% in the top ten. Material for sequencing was PBMCs. This TCR derives from a woman between 40 and 50 years old in good health and CMV-seropositive. This chain connects TRBV5-4 to TRBJ1-1; possibly TRBD1 for D (5 bases). CDR3: CASKPGGGWNTEAFF. Here the CDR3 DNA reads TGTGCCAGCAAACCGGGGGGGGGTTGGAACACTGAAGCTTTCTTT.